This TCR beta chain stems from a study of blood T cell repertoires in COVID-19. Study context: The samples span acute and convalescent COVID-19 from the United States, Italy and Spain. T cells, B-cell-depleted T cells, or PBMCs provided the cDNA or gDNA that served as material.

Study processing details: Reference gene primer amplification gave estimated nucleated cell counts. Generated by immunoSEQ multiplex PCR, the TCRdb table keeps only in-frame clones and is missing some. Clone size and V and J calls were adopted from that table, with D and trimming inferred from the DNA. The sample contains hundreds of thousands of clones, more than 85% of which appear only once. CDR3 length: 17 residues. The V segment lost 1 base and the J segment 0 bases; nucleotides outside the gene matches: 5. CDR1 and CDR2 from the germline V gene are LGHDT and YNNKEL (reference sequence). V usage is TRBV3-1 (or the pseudogene TRBV3-2) and J usage is TRBJ1-3; 8 nucleotides align to TRBD1. The receptor comes from a woman in her twenties or thirties with acute or convalescent COVID-19. Specimen: peripheral blood. In DNA, the CDR3 is TGTGCCAGCAGCCAAGCTAAAACAGGGGGCTCTGGAAACACCATATATTTT. It codes for CASSQAKTGGSGNTIYF.